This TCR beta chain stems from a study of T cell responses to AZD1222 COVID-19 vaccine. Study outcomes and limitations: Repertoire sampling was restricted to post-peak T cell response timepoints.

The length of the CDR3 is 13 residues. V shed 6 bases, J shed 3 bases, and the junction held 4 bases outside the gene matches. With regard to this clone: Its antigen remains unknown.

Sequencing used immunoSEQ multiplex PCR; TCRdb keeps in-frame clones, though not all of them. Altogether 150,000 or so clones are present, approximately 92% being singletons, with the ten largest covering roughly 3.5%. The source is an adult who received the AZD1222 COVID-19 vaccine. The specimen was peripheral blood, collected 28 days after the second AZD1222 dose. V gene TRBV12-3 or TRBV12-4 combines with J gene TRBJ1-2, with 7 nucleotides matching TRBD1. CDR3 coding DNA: TGTGCCAGCAGCCCAGGGGGAGACTATGGCTACACCTTC. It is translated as CASSPGGDYGYTF.